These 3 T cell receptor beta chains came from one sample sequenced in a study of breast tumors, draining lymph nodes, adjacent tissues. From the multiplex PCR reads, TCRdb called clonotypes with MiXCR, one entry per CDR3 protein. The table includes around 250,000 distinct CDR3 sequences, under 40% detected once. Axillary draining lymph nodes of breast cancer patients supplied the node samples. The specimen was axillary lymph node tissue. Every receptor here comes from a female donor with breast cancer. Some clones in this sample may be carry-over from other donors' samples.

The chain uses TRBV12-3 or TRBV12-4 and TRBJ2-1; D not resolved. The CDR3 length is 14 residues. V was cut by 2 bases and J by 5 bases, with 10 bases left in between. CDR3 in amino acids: CASSLLSKNNEQFF. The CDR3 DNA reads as TGTGCCAGCAGTTTACTCAGTAAAAACAATGAGCAGTTCTTC.

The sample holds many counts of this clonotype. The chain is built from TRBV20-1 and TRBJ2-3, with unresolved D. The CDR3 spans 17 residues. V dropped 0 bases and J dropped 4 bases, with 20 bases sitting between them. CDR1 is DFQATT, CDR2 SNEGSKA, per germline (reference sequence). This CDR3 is CSARDLRATLIPDTQYF. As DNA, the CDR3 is TGCAGTGCTAGAGATTTAAGGGCCACACTCATCCCAGATACGCAGTATTTT.

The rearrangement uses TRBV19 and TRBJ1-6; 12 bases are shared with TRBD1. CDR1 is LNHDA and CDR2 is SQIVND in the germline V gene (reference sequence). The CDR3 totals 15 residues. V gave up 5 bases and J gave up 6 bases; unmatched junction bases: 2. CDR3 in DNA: TGTGCCAGTAGTGGGACAGGGGGCTGTAATTCACCCCTCCACTTT. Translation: CASSGTGGCNSPLHF.